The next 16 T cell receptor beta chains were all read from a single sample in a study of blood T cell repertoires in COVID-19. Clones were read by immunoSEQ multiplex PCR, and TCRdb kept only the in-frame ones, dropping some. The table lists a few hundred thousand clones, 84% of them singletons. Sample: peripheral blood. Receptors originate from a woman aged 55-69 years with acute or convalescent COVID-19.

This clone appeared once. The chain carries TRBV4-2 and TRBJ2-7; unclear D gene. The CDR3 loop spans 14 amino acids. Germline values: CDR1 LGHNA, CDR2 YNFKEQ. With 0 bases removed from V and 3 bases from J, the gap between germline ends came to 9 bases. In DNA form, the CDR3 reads TGTGCCAGCAGCCAAGATCTAGGCCACTACGAGCAGTACTTC. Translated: CASSQDLGHYEQYF.

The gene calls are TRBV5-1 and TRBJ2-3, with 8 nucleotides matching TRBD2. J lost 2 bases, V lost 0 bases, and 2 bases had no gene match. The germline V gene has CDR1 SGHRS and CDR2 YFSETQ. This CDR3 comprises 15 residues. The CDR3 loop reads CASSLGLATTDTQYF. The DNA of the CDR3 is TGCGCCAGCAGCTTGGGACTAGCGACCACAGATACGCAGTATTTT.

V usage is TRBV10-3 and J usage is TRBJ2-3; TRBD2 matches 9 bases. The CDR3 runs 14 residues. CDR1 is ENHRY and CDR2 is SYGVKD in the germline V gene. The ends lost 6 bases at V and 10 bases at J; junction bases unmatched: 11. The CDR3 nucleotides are TGTGCCATCAGAGATCTAGCGGGGTCTGAGGCGCAGTATTTT. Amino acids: CAIRDLAGSEAQYF.

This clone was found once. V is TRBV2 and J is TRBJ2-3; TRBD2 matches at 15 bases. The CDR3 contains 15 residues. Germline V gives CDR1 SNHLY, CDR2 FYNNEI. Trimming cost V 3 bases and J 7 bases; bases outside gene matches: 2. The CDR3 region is CASSEGLAGGYTQYF. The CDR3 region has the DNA TGTGCCAGCAGTGAGGGACTAGCGGGGGGTTATACGCAGTATTTT.

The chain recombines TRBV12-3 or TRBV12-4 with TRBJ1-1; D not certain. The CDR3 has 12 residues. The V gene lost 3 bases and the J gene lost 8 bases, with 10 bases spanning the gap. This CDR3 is CASSFAWREAFF. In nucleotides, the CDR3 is TGTGCCAGCAGTTTCGCTTGGAGGGAAGCTTTCTTT.

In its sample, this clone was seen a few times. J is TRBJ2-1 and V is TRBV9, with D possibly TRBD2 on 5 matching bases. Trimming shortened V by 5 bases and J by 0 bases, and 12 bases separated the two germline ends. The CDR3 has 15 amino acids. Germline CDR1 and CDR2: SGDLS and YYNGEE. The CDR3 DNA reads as TGTGCCAGCAGTGCAGGACTGTACTCCTACAATGAGCAGTTCTTC. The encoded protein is CASSAGLYSYNEQFF.

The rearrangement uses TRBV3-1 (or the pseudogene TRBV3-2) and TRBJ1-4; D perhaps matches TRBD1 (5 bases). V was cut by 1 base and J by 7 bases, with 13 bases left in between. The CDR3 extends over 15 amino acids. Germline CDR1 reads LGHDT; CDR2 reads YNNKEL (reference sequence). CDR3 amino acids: CASSQVSLRGEKLFF. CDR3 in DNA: TGTGCCAGCAGCCAAGTCAGCTTAAGGGGTGAAAAACTGTTTTTT.

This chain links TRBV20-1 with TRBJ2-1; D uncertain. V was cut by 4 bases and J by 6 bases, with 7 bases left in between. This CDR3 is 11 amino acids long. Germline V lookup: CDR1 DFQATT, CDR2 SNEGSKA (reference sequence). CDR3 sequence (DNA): TGCAGTGCTATTCGTTCCAATGAGCAGTTCTTC. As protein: CSAIRSNEQFF.

CDR3: CASSSGRGHQPQHF. The CDR3 region has the DNA TGTGCCAGCAGTTCCGGGAGGGGCCATCAGCCCCAGCATTTT. V is TRBV2 and J is TRBJ1-5, with D tentatively TRBD1 (5 bases). CDR3 length: 14 amino acids. Trimming left V 5 bases short and J 5 bases short, with 13 bases between. Germline values: CDR1 SNHLY, CDR2 FYNNEI.

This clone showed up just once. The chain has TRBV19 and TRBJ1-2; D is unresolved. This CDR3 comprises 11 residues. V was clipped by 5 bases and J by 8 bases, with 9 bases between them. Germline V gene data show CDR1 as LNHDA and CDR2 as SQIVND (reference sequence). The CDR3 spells CASSVQEGYTF. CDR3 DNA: TGTGCCAGTAGTGTCCAAGAGGGCTACACCTTC.

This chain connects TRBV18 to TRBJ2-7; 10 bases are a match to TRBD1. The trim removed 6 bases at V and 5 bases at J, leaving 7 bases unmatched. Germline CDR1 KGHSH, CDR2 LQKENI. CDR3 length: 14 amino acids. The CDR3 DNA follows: TGTGCCAGCTCGTCCTCGGGACAGGGGAACGAGCAGTACTTC. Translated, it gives CASSSSGQGNEQYF.

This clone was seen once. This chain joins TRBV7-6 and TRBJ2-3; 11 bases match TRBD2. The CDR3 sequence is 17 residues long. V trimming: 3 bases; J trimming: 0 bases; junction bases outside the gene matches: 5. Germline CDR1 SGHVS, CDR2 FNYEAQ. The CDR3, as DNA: TGTGCCAGCAGCTTTTCCCCTAGCGGGGGGAGCACAGATACGCAGTATTTT. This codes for CASSFSPSGGSTDTQYF.

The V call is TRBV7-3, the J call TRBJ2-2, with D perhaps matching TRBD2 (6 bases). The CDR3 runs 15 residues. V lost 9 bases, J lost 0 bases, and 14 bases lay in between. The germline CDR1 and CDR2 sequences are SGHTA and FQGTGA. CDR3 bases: TGTGCCAGTCAGGTGGGGGGTTCGAACACCGGGGAGCTGTTTTTT. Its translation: CASQVGGSNTGELFF.

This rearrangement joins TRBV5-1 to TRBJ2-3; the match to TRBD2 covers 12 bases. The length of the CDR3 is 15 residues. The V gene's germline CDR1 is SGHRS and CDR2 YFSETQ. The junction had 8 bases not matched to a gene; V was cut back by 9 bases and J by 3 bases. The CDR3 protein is CATGLAGGITDTQYF. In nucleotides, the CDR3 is TGCGCCACAGGGCTAGCGGGGGGGATAACAGATACGCAGTATTTT.

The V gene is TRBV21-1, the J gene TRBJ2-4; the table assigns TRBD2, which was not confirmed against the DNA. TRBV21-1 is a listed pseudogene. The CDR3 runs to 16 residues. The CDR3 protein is CASRISQGGDKNIQYF. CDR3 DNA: TGTGCCAGCAGAATTAGCCAGGGAGGGGACAAAAACATTCAGTACTTC.

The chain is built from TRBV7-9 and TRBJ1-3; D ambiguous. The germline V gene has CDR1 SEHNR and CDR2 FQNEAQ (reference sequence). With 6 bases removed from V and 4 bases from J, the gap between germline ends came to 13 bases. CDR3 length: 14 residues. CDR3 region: CASSRPGAGNTIYF. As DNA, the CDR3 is TGTGCCAGCAGTCGTCCGGGAGCCGGAAACACCATATATTTT.